The 14 T cell receptor beta chains reported below all come from one sample, sequenced in a study of T-cell memory formation after mild COVID-19. TCRdb ran MiXCR on the 5' RACE reads and lists one entry per CDR3 protein. The sample contains under 200,000 distinct CDR3 sequences, 11% of which appear only once. Sequenced input: PBMCs or a T cell subset sorted from them (not recorded which). The receptors were gathered from a man aged 18 to 29 who had mild COVID-19 (a few samples of this study predate the infection). Cell type and time point are not known.

The chain is built from TRBV30 and TRBJ2-1; D not certain. CDR1 is GTSNPN and CDR2 is SVGIG in the germline V gene (reference sequence). CDR3 length: 13 residues. V shed 1 base and J shed 9 bases, with 13 bases lying between them. The CDR3 nucleotides are TGTGCCTGGAGTGGACGGAGCAACGGTGAGCAGTTCTTC. Protein product: CAWSGRSNGEQFF.

This clonotype was picked up a small number of times. V and J are TRBV7-9 and TRBJ1-2; no reliable D call. This CDR3 has 14 residues. V was cut by 2 bases and J by 6 bases, with 13 bases left in between. Germline V gene sequence: CDR1 SEHNR, CDR2 FQNEAQ (reference sequence). The CDR3 protein is CASSLTLARDGYTF. The CDR3 nucleotides are TGTGCCAGCAGCTTAACTCTGGCAAGGGATGGCTACACCTTC.

In its sample, this clonotype was seen many times. The chain couples TRBV7-2 to TRBJ2-5, with a weak D call TRBD2 (5 bases). The germline V and J ends were trimmed by 0 bases and 3 bases, with 11 bases remaining between them. Germline values: CDR1 SGHTA, CDR2 FQGNSA. The CDR3 loop spans 15 amino acids. The CDR3 DNA reads as TGTGCCAGCAGCTTAGCAGGGAGCTATGAAGAGACCCAGTACTTC. Translation: CASSLAGSYEETQYF. Filled out from reference TRBV7-2 and TRBJ2-5, the complete variable domain reads GAGVSQSPSNKVTEKGKDVELRCDPISGHTALYWYRQSLGQGLEFLIYFQGNSAPDKSGLPSDRFSAERTGGSVSTLTIQRTQQEDSAVYLCASSLAGSYEETQYFGPGTRLLVL.

This clonotype occurred many times. The CDR3 here is CASSFGSGKWEETQYF. The CDR3 DNA reads TGTGCCAGCAGCTTCGGTAGCGGGAAATGGGAGGAGACCCAGTACTTC. This rearrangement joins TRBV5-5 to TRBJ2-5; 8 nucleotides agree with TRBD2. The CDR3 consists of 16 residues. The germline gives CDR1 SGHKS, CDR2 YYEKEE (reference sequence). V dropped 2 bases and J dropped 5; count of bases not matched to a gene: 11.

V is TRBV20-1 and J is TRBJ2-3; TRBD2 matches 9 bases. Germline CDR1 is DFQATT and CDR2 is SNEGSKA (reference sequence). The CDR3 length is 13 residues. Trimming cost V 6 bases and J 4 bases; bases outside gene matches: 5. For the CDR3, the DNA is TGCAGTGCCCCGGGACTAGCCTCAGATACGCAGTATTTT. This translates into CSAPGLASDTQYF.

The chain is built from TRBV6-6 and TRBJ2-2; TRBD1 matches at 9 bases. CDR1 MNHNY and CDR2 SVGAGI come from the germline V gene (reference sequence). V lost 4 bases to trimming and J lost 2 bases; unmatched junction nucleotides: 8. The CDR3 is made up of 17 amino acids. This CDR3 reads CASSSPSTGGNTGELFF. For the CDR3, the DNA is TGTGCCAGCAGTTCTCCCTCAACAGGGGGCAACACCGGGGAGCTGTTTTTT.

This clonotype was counted only a few times. This sequence joins TRBV6-2 or TRBV6-3 and TRBJ1-2; D uncertain. Trimming stripped 5 bases from V and 7 bases from J, with 17 bases between. The CDR3 spans 14 residues. Germline V lookup: CDR1 MNHEY, CDR2 SVGEGT. CDR3: CASSPSAGASGYTF. The CDR3 DNA sequence: TGTGCCAGCAGTCCCTCGGCAGGCGCCTCTGGCTACACCTTC.

This clonotype was counted a few times. The V call is TRBV5-1, the J call TRBJ2-3, with D perhaps matching TRBD1 or TRBD2 (5 bases each). The CDR3 has 16 amino acids. Germline CDR1 SGHRS, CDR2 YFSETQ. Trimming stripped 2 bases from V and 3 bases from J, with 16 bases between. This CDR3 is CASSLHLEGITDTQYF. The CDR3 DNA follows: TGCGCCAGCAGCTTACATCTCGAGGGGATAACAGATACGCAGTATTTT. Complete variable domain (other parts from reference TRBV5-1 and TRBJ2-3): KAGVTQTPRYLIKTRGQQVTLSCSPISGHRSVSWYQQTPGQGLQFLFEYFSETQRNKGNFPGRFSGRQFSNSRSEMNVSTLELGDSALYLCASSLHLEGITDTQYFGPGTRLTVL.

V and J are TRBV3-1 and TRBJ2-1, with TRBD2 identical over 12 bases. Per germline, CDR1 LGHDT and CDR2 YNNKEL (reference sequence). The CDR3 totals 19 residues. The J segment lost 9 bases and the V segment lost 0 bases, leaving 15 bases of the junction unmatched. The CDR3 nucleotides are TGTGCCAGCAGCCAAGAATCCCCACTAGCGGGGGGTAACCAGGGTGAGCAGTTCTTC. This gives the protein CASSQESPLAGGNQGEQFF.

This clonotype came up a few times. The chain couples TRBV7-2 to TRBJ1-5; D ambiguous. The germline V gene encodes CDR1 SGHTA and CDR2 FQGNSA. The CDR3 runs 11 residues. The ends were cut back, 8 bases at V and 7 bases at J, with 9 bases in the middle. The CDR3 nucleotides are TGTGCCAGCGGTTTCTGGCAGCCCCAGCATTTT. This translates into CASGFWQPQHF.

The table lists this clonotype with a few counts. This chain joins TRBV3-1 and TRBJ2-3, with D tentatively TRBD2 (5 bases). The germline V gene has CDR1 LGHDT and CDR2 YNNKEL (reference sequence). Trimming left V 3 bases short and J 10 bases short, with 17 bases between. This CDR3 spans 14 amino acids. DNA for the CDR3: TGTGCCAGCAGCCACTGGGCCTCGGGGTATGCGCAGTATTTT. Residues: CASSHWASGYAQYF.

The chain has TRBV9 and TRBJ2-5, with D perhaps TRBD2 (6 bases). Deletions cut 3 bases from V and 0 bases from J, with 15 bases between. CDR3 size: 16 residues. The germline CDR1 and CDR2 sequences are SGDLS and YYNGEE. The CDR3 loop is CASSGAGPTYQETQYF. The CDR3 DNA reads TGTGCCAGCAGCGGTGCGGGGCCCACGTACCAAGAGACCCAGTACTTC. The full variable domain, its missing parts supplied by reference TRBV9 and TRBJ2-5, is DSGVTQTPKHLITATGQRVTLRCSPRSGDLSVYWYQQSLDQGLQFLIQYYNGEERAKGNILERFSAQQFPDLHSELNLSSLELGDSALYFCASSGAGPTYQETQYFGPGTRLLVL.

This chain links TRBV12-3 or TRBV12-4 with TRBJ1-1, with 7 bases fitting TRBD1. The J segment lost 4 bases and the V segment lost 5 bases, leaving 7 bases of the junction unmatched. This CDR3 has 14 residues. Here the CDR3 reads CASSQQGLSTEAFF. Here the CDR3 DNA reads TGTGCCAGCAGTCAACAGGGGCTGAGCACTGAAGCTTTCTTT.

This clonotype was picked up many times. This chain links TRBV5-1 with TRBJ2-5; 7 bases fit TRBD2. This CDR3 has 14 amino acids. The germline CDR1 and CDR2 sequences are SGHRS and YFSETQ. V lost 4 bases to trimming and J lost 9 bases; unmatched junction nucleotides: 12. CDR3 in amino acids: CASSPETSLGAQYF. CDR3 DNA: TGCGCCAGCAGCCCAGAGACTAGCTTGGGGGCCCAGTACTTC.